The 30 T cell receptor beta chains presented below share a single source sample, sequenced in a study of memory CD4+ T cells and cytomegalovirus serostatus. Data came from immunoSEQ multiplex PCR; TCRdb stores just in-frame clones and leaves some out. The data hold tens of thousands of clones, with roughly 80% observed a single time. Single viable CD3+CD4+CD8-CD45RO+ cells were sorted as the memory CD4+ T cells. The source material was memory CD4+ T cells from blood. Receptors were obtained from an adult in good health and CMV-seronegative.

The chain couples TRBV7-9 to TRBJ1-3, with D possibly being TRBD1 (5 bases). CDR1 SEHNR and CDR2 FQNEAQ come from the germline V gene (reference sequence). This CDR3 has 15 amino acids. The V and J ends lost 5 bases and 0 bases respectively, with 11 bases between them. The CDR3 loop is CASSVRASSGNTIYF. For the CDR3, the DNA is TGTGCCAGCAGCGTCAGGGCCTCCTCTGGAAACACCATATATTTT.

The genes are TRBV7-9 and TRBJ2-7; 9 bases fit TRBD1. The CDR3 contains 15 residues. CDR1 and CDR2 from the germline V gene are SEHNR and FQNEAQ (reference sequence). Unmatched junction bases numbered 6, after V lost 2 bases and J lost 4 bases. CDR3 bases: TGTGCCAGCAGCTTAAGGGGGGACAGGGTATACGAGCAGTACTTC. This codes for CASSLRGDRVYEQYF.

The genes are TRBV4-1 and TRBJ2-7, with 7 bases identical to TRBD1. The germline CDR1 and CDR2 sequences are MGHRA and YSYEKL. The CDR3 has 13 amino acids. The trim removed 1 base at V and 7 bases at J, leaving 4 bases unmatched. The CDR3 DNA is TGCGCCAGCAGCCAAGGACAGGGATGGGAGCAGTACTTC. It yields the protein CASSQGQGWEQYF.

The V call is TRBV19, the J call TRBJ1-1; D uncertain. Germline V gene data show CDR1 as LNHDA and CDR2 as SQIVND (reference sequence). V was clipped by 8 bases and J by 4 bases, with 8 bases between them. The CDR3 has 11 amino acids. The CDR3 nucleotides read TGTGCCAGTCGGATGGTCACTGAAGCTTTCTTT. It encodes CASRMVTEAFF.

The chain uses TRBV9 and TRBJ1-3; 7 nucleotides line up with TRBD1. CDR3 length: 15 amino acids. V lost 4 bases to trimming and J lost 0 bases; unmatched junction nucleotides: 4. Looked up from germline, CDR1 is SGDLS and CDR2 is YYNGEE. This CDR3 is CASSPRTGSGNTIYF. The CDR3 DNA reads as TGTGCCAGCAGCCCGAGGACAGGCTCTGGAAACACCATATATTTT.

The table lists this clone with a count of one. CDR3 sequence: CASSTGQLALNEQFF. CDR3 DNA sequence: TGTGCCAGCTCCACGGGGCAACTAGCCTTAAATGAGCAGTTCTTC. The rearrangement uses TRBV18 and TRBJ2-1, with D tentatively TRBD2 (6 bases). CDR3 length: 15 residues. The germline gives CDR1 KGHSH, CDR2 LQKENI. The V end was cut by 6 bases, the J end by 7 bases, with 19 bases between.

The rearrangement links TRBV7-6 to TRBJ2-5; D not resolved. The CDR3 runs 13 residues. The V and J ends lost 2 bases and 4 bases respectively, with 8 bases between them. CDR1 is SGHVS, CDR2 FNYEAQ, per germline. CDR3 nucleotide sequence: TGTGCCAGCAGCTTATCTTCTCTAGAGACCCAGTACTTC. Amino acids: CASSLSSLETQYF.

The V gene is TRBV4-1, the J gene TRBJ2-7; D may be TRBD1 (6 bases). CDR3 length equals 16 residues. V was shortened by 1 base and J by 5 bases, with 18 bases between the two germline ends. Germline V CDR1 and CDR2: MGHRA, YSYEKL. CDR3: CASSQGGHRGSHEQYF. CDR3 nucleotide sequence: TGCGCCAGCAGCCAAGGGGGACACCGGGGAAGCCACGAGCAGTACTTC.

The chain carries TRBV10-1 and TRBJ2-4; D possibly matches TRBD1 or TRBD2 (5 bases each). Germline CDR1 WNHNN, CDR2 SYGVQD (reference sequence). This CDR3 region has 14 residues. Between the trimmed V and J ends, which lost 4 bases and 5 bases, there was a span of 12 bases. CDR3 DNA sequence: TGCGCCAGCAGTGTAAGAACGGGGCAAAACATTCAGTACTTC. Protein sequence: CASSVRTGQNIQYF.

V and J are TRBV28 and TRBJ1-1, with no clear D. V lost 7 bases and J 0 bases, leaving 15 bases between the germline ends. CDR1 is MDHEN and CDR2 is SYDVKM in the germline V gene. This CDR3 spans 15 amino acids. The CDR3 region is CASTYSGSVNTEAFF. CDR3 coding DNA: TGTGCCAGCACCTACTCCGGCAGCGTGAACACTGAAGCTTTCTTT.

The CDR3 DNA sequence: TGTGCCAGCAGCGCCTTAGGGCCAAATGAAAAACTGTTTTTT. Its protein product is CASSALGPNEKLFF. The chain joins TRBV9 to TRBJ1-4, with no clear D. This CDR3 has 14 amino acids. Trimming cost V 3 bases and J 5 bases, with 11 bases left between them. Germline CDR1 is SGDLS and CDR2 is YYNGEE. The whole variable domain, remainder taken from reference TRBV9 and TRBJ1-4, is DSGVTQTPKHLITATGQRVTLRCSPRSGDLSVYWYQQSLDQGLQFLIQYYNGEERAKGNILERFSAQQFPDLHSELNLSSLELGDSALYFCASSALGPNEKLFFGSGTQLSVL.

CDR3 coding DNA: TGCGCCAGCAAAGTGATAGCGGGAGGTTTCTACAATGAGCAGTTCTTC. Amino acids: CASKVIAGGFYNEQFF. The V and J genes are TRBV5-1 and TRBJ2-1; 10 bases are a match to TRBD2. This CDR3 comprises 16 residues. The trim removed 6 bases at V and 3 bases at J, leaving 9 bases unmatched. The germline gives CDR1 SGHRS, CDR2 YFSETQ.

The chain has TRBV6-5 and TRBJ2-5; D is possibly TRBD2 (6 bases). V lost 6 bases and J 7 bases, leaving 15 bases between the germline ends. CDR3 length: 13 amino acids. From germline, CDR1 is MNHEY and CDR2 SVGAGI. The CDR3 region is CASSSTRAGTQYF. The CDR3 bases are TGTGCCAGCAGCTCGACTAGAGCGGGGACCCAGTACTTC.

The chain links TRBV7-9 to TRBJ2-7, with D possibly TRBD1 on 5 matching bases. The CDR3 covers 13 residues. The germline V gene has CDR1 SEHNR and CDR2 FQNEAQ (reference sequence). The germline V and J ends were trimmed by 9 bases and 3 bases, with 15 bases remaining between them. CDR3 residues: CASQLTTGYEQYF. CDR3 sequence (DNA): TGTGCCAGTCAGCTCACCACAGGCTACGAGCAGTACTTC.

This clone was detected a few times. The chain employs TRBV28 and TRBJ2-7; a weak D match, TRBD1 (5 bases). The CDR3 runs 15 residues. Germline values: CDR1 MDHEN, CDR2 SYDVKM. V lost 3 bases to trimming and J lost 7 bases, with 19 bases between them. Written as DNA, the CDR3 is TGTGCCAGCAGTTTCTACCCGCAGGGCCAAGGGGAGCAGTACTTC. Protein sequence: CASSFYPQGQGEQYF.

A single count supports this clone. V usage is TRBV6-1 and J usage is TRBJ2-2, with 10 bases identical to TRBD1. The CDR3 has 15 residues. Unmatched junction bases numbered 4, after V lost 5 bases and J lost 4 bases. Germline V gives CDR1 MNHNS, CDR2 SASEGT. This CDR3 reads CASSPGQGGTGELFF. Written as DNA, the CDR3 is TGTGCCAGCAGTCCAGGACAGGGGGGCACCGGGGAGCTGTTTTTT.

The V and J genes are TRBV19 and TRBJ1-2, with 11 bases identical to TRBD1. The V and J ends lost 4 bases and 4 bases, in that order; junction bases with no gene match: 5. Germline CDR1 reads LNHDA; CDR2 reads SQIVND (reference sequence). The CDR3 is 15 residues long. CDR3 residues: CASSTRTGGSYGYTF. The CDR3, as DNA: TGTGCCAGTAGTACCCGGACAGGGGGCAGCTATGGCTACACCTTC. Using reference TRBV19 and TRBJ1-2 for the parts outside the CDR3, the full variable domain is DGGITQSPKYLFRKEGQNVTLSCEQNLNHDAMYWYRQDPGQGLRLIYYSQIVNDFQKGDIAEGYSVSREKKESFPLTVTSAQKNPTAFYLCASSTRTGGSYGYTFGSGTRLTVV.

Here the CDR3 reads CASSPFYDSTDTQYF. For the CDR3, the DNA is TGTGCCAGCAGCCCGTTTTATGATAGCACAGATACGCAGTATTTT. The chain carries TRBV7-8 and TRBJ2-3; unclear D gene. Trimming removed 5 bases from V and 0 bases from J, with 12 bases in between. Germline CDR1 and CDR2: SGHVS and FQNEAQ. The CDR3 extends over 15 amino acids.

The J gene is TRBJ2-1, the V gene TRBV2; 9 nucleotides align to TRBD2. The length of the CDR3 is 15 residues. CDR1 and CDR2 from the germline V gene are SNHLY and FYNNEI. The V and J ends lost 4 bases and 4 bases, in that order; junction bases with no gene match: 5. CDR3 DNA sequence: TGTGCCAGCAGTGGTGGCGGGAGGGGTTACAATGAGCAGTTCTTC. It codes for CASSGGGRGYNEQFF.

The chain combines TRBV7-8 with TRBJ1-4, with D uncertain. The germline V gene has CDR1 SGHVS and CDR2 FQNEAQ. Trimming took 3 bases from V and 5 from J, leaving 10 bases between them. The CDR3 sequence is 14 residues long. CDR3 nucleotides: TGTGCCAGCAGCTTGGGAACGCTAAATGAAAAACTGTTTTTT. It translates to CASSLGTLNEKLFF.

This chain links TRBV15 with TRBJ1-5, with D uncertain. V lost 0 bases to trimming and J lost 6 bases, with 3 bases between them. The CDR3 runs to 12 residues. Germline CDR1 is LNHNV and CDR2 is YYDKDF (reference sequence). The CDR3 sequence is CATSRDGQPQHF. Written as DNA, the CDR3 is TGTGCCACCAGCAGAGATGGTCAGCCCCAGCATTTT.

The chain is built from TRBV6-5 and TRBJ2-7; 7 positions agree with TRBD2. The trim removed 8 bases at V and 7 bases at J, leaving 8 bases unmatched. CDR1 is MNHEY and CDR2 is SVGAGI in the germline V gene. The CDR3 is 12 residues long. This CDR3 is CASGGRAREQYF. DNA of the CDR3: TGTGCCAGCGGTGGGAGGGCCCGGGAGCAGTACTTC.

There are a few counts of this clone. The chain links TRBV7-8 to TRBJ2-3; 8 nucleotides line up with TRBD1. V shed 1 base, J shed 2 bases, and the junction held 5 bases outside the gene matches. The CDR3 totals 16 residues. Germline loops: CDR1 SGHVS, CDR2 FQNEAQ. CDR3 residues: CASSLGQGRSTDTQYF. The CDR3 nucleotides read TGTGCCAGCAGCTTAGGACAGGGGAGATCCACAGATACGCAGTATTTT.

The chain is built from TRBV9 and TRBJ2-1; maybe TRBD1 (6 bases). CDR3 size: 15 residues. V shed 4 bases and J shed 3 bases, with 14 bases lying between them. Germline lookup yields CDR1 SGDLS and CDR2 YYNGEE. The CDR3 sequence: CASSPRTEDYNEQFF. The CDR3 nucleotides are TGTGCCAGCAGCCCGCGGACAGAGGACTACAATGAGCAGTTCTTC.

V and J are TRBV6-4 and TRBJ2-2; the D gene could be TRBD1 or TRBD2 (5 bases each). V was pared by 8 bases and J by 1 base, with 11 bases between. The CDR3 extends over 14 amino acids. Germline assignment: CDR1 MRHNA and CDR2 SNTAGT. As DNA, the CDR3 is TGTGCCAGCCGACCAGGGAGGAACACCGGGGAGCTGTTTTTT. Its translation is CASRPGRNTGELFF.

The chain has TRBV29-1 and TRBJ1-2; TRBD1 matches at 8 bases. The length of the CDR3 is 13 residues. CDR1 is SQVTM, CDR2 ANQGSEA, per germline. V shed 6 bases and J 3 bases; nucleotides not matched to a gene: 6. The CDR3 protein is CSVSDRVDYGYTF. The CDR3 coding sequence is TGCAGCGTCTCGGACAGGGTAGACTATGGCTACACCTTC. The entire variable domain, with the rest obtained from reference TRBV29-1 and TRBJ1-2, is as follows: SAVISQKPSRDICQRGTSLTIQCQVDSQVTMMFWYRQQPGQSLTLIATANQGSEATYESGFVIDKFPISRPNLTFSTLTVSNMSPEDSSIYLCSVSDRVDYGYTFGSGTRLTVV.

CDR3: CASSDYGGGSPTDTQYF. DNA for the CDR3: TGTGCCAGCAGTGACTATGGGGGCGGGAGCCCCACAGATACGCAGTATTTT. The chain uses TRBV25-1 and TRBJ2-3; a possible D gene is TRBD2 (7 bases). The CDR3 has 17 residues. Trimming took off 3 bases at V and 2 bases at J, with 18 bases between the two ends. CDR1 MGHDK and CDR2 SYGVNS come from the germline V gene. Full variable domain (rest looked up from reference TRBV25-1 and TRBJ2-3): EADIYQTPRYLVIGTGKKITLECSQTMGHDKMYWYQQDPGMELHLIHYSYGVNSTEKGDLSSESTVSRIRTEHFPLTLESARPSHTSQYLCASSDYGGGSPTDTQYFGPGTRLTVL.

This clone was detected a few times. The chain recombines TRBV29-1 with TRBJ2-3; D not resolved. V gave up 1 base and J gave up 3 bases, with 8 bases separating them. There are 13 residues in the CDR3. Germline loops: CDR1 SQVTM, CDR2 ANQGSEA. The CDR3 DNA follows: TGCAGCGTTGAAGGGGCTAGAACAGATACGCAGTATTTT. Amino acid sequence: CSVEGARTDTQYF.

In nucleotides, the CDR3 is TGTGCCAGCAGCCGTATGACTAGCCCCTATGAGCAGTTCTTC. The encoded protein is CASSRMTSPYEQFF. V and J are TRBV11-2 and TRBJ2-1; 7 nucleotides align to TRBD2. The CDR3 runs to 14 residues. V trimming: 5 bases; J trimming: 8 bases; junction bases outside the gene matches: 9. The germline CDR1 and CDR2 sequences are SGHAT and FQNNGV.

This clone was seen a single time. V gene TRBV6-5 combines with J gene TRBJ1-2; D is perhaps TRBD1 (5 bases). Deletions cut 4 bases from V and 8 bases from J, with 20 bases between. This CDR3 is built from 15 residues. Germline assignment: CDR1 MNHEY and CDR2 SVGAGI. Here the CDR3 reads CASSSRPQGGEGYTF. The CDR3 nucleotides are TGTGCCAGCAGTTCCCGGCCCCAGGGAGGGGAAGGCTACACCTTC.